This T cell receptor beta chain was documented in a study of regulatory T cells in long-lasting Graves disease. Findings of the study overall: Comparison showed that persistent patients shared more public clonotypes (roughly 2,700) than new patients (966).

As for time point: newly diagnosed GD, antithyroid drugs for less than 3 months. PBMCs were the source of the RNA used for TCR sequencing. A blood draw put about 9.9 milliliters of peripheral blood into EDTA tubes. Germline-derived CDR1 and CDR2 are MDHEN and SYDVKM. V lost 6 bases and J lost 4, with 20 bases in between. The CDR3 is made up of 16 amino acids. Ten or more counts support this clonotype. Its antigen is not known. Building the TCR beta libraries relied on iRepertoire HTBI primers, and CDR3 regions underwent Arm-PCR. TCRdb reprocessed the multiplex PCR reads with MiXCR, giving one entry per CDR3 protein. The repertoire has about 430,000 distinct CDR3 sequences, about 15% of them found once; the top ten carry about 7.8%. The sample was also linked to a second study, of T cells in Graves' hyperthyroidism and ophthalmopathy. That report notes: If no ophthalmopathy progression occurred within 18 months, Graves' hyperthyroidism was stable. Ophthalmopathy was model-predicted a median about 7.1 months pre-onset.

This TCR came from a woman aged 40-49 years with Graves disease. This chain joins TRBV28 and TRBJ2-3, with D possibly TRBD1 on 6 matching bases. The sample here was peripheral blood mononuclear cells (PBMCs), taken at new diagnosis, from a patient treated with antithyroid drugs. CDR3 in amino acids: CASRLQGLGIPDTQYF. The CDR3 coding sequence is TGTGCCAGCAGGCTTCAGGGGTTGGGCATCCCAGATACGCAGTATTTT.